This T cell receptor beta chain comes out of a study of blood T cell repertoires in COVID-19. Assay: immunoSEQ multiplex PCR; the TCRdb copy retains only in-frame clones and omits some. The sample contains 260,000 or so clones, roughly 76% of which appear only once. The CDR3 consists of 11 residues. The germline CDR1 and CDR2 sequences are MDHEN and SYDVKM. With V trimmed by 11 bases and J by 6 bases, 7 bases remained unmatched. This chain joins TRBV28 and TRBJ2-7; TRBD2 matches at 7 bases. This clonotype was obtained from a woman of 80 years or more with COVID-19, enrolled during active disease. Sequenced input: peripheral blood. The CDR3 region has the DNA TGTGCCGGGGGAGGGGTCCGCGAGCAGTACTTC. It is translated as CAGGGVREQYF.